This TCR beta chain was captured by sequencing in a study of spatial heterogeneity in lung cancer. Turning to the study itself: A total of about 73 untreated early-stage non-small cell lung cancer patients served as donors.

Each TCR cDNA molecule carried a unique molecular identifier. TCRdb used MiXCR to reprocess the 5' RACE reads, holding one entry per CDR3 protein. The data hold just under 45,000 distinct CDR3 sequences, with around 21% observed a single time. Time point in this sample: blood at routine non-recurrence follow-up after resection. Germline assignment: CDR1 DFQATT and CDR2 SNEGSKA (reference sequence). The CDR3 runs 14 residues. Trimming removed 3 bases from V and 4 bases from J, with 13 bases in between. This clonotype has only a few counts. This specimen consisted of PBMCs, obtained at follow-up. This sequence joins TRBV20-1 and TRBJ1-3; D is unclear. The source of this sequence is a female donor with early-stage non-small cell lung cancer. DNA for the CDR3: TGCAGTGCTAGTCACACAATGATCGGAAACACCATATATTTT. It yields the protein CSASHTMIGNTIYF.